This T cell receptor beta chain is drawn from a study of T-cell memory formation after mild COVID-19. MiXCR, applied by TCRdb to the 5' RACE reads, yields one record per CDR3 protein. Among around 150,000 distinct CDR3 sequences listed, roughly 31% were seen once. This clonotype has just a few counts. Its antigen is unidentified. Germline V gene sequence: CDR1 SGHDT, CDR2 YYEEEE. V shed 0 bases and J 8 bases; nucleotides not matched to a gene: 1. The CDR3 spans 12 residues. General observations from the study: Shrinking CD4+ clones resided mostly in CM and EM, and CD8+ ones in EMRA. A subset of responding clones appeared in pre-infection memory, suggesting cross-reactive memory joined.

The TCR originated in an adult woman who had mild COVID-19 (a few samples of this study predate the infection). Cell type and time point are not known. Sequencing used PBMCs or a T cell subset sorted from them (not recorded which). This chain connects TRBV5-6 to TRBJ1-1; 7 bases line up with TRBD1. The CDR3 DNA reads as TGTGCCAGCAGCTTGGTCAGGGGGGAAGCTTTCTTT. It encodes CASSLVRGEAFF. Combining the CDR3 with reference TRBV5-6 and TRBJ1-1 gives the whole variable domain DAGVTQSPTHLIKTRGQQVTLRCSPKSGHDTVSWYQQALGQGPQFIFQYYEEEERQRGNFPDRFSGHQFPNYSSELNVNALLLGDSALYLCASSLVRGEAFFGQGTRLTVV.